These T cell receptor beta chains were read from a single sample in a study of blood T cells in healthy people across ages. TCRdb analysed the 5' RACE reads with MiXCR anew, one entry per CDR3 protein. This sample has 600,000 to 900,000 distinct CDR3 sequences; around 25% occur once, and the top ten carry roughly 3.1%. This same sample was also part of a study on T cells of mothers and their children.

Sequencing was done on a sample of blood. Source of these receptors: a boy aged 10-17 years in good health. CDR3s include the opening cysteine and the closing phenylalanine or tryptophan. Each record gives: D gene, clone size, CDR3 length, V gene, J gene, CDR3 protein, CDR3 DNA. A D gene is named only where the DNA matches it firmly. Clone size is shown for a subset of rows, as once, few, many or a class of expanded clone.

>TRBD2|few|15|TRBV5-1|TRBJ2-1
CASSLDLAGDNEQFF
TGCGCCAGCAGCTTGGATTTAGCGGGGGATAATGAGCAGTTCTTC
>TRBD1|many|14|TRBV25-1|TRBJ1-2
CASSESTGQNGYTF
TGTGCCAGCAGTGAATCGACAGGGCAGAATGGCTACACCTTC
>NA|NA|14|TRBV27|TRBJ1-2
CASSLSGQNYGYTF
TGTGCCAGCAGTTTATCGGGGCAGAACTATGGCTACACCTTC
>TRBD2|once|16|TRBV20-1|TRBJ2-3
CSASRAGGRYTDTQYF
TGCAGTGCTAGCAGGGCTGGCGGGAGATACACAGATACGCAGTATTTT
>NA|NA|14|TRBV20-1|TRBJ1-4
CSAGVRVGNEKLFF
TGCAGTGCTGGGGTTCGGGTAGGCAATGAAAAACTGTTTTTT
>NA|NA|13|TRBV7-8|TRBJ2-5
CASREGSQETQYF
TGTGCCAGCAGGGAGGGTTCCCAAGAGACCCAGTACTTC
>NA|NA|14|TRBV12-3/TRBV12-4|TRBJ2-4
CASSPLKSKNIQYF
TGTGCCAGCAGTCCCCTTAAATCCAAAAACATTCAGTACTTC
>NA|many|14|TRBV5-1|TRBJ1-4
CASSLAPGSEKLFF
TGCGCCAGCAGCTTGGCGCCAGGAAGTGAAAAACTGTTTTTT
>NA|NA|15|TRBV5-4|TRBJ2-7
CASSSGTQSSYEQYF
TGTGCCAGCAGCTCAGGGACCCAAAGCTCCTACGAGCAGTACTTC
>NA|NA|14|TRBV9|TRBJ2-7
CASSSGPLGYEQYF
TGTGCCAGCAGCTCAGGGCCACTGGGGTACGAGCAGTACTTC
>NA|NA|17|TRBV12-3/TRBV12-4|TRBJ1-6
CASSLPVSGAYNSPLHF
TGTGCCAGCAGTTTACCCGTCAGTGGCGCTTATAATTCACCCCTCCACTTT
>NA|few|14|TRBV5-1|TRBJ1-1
CASSLVDSHTEAFF
TGCGCCAGCAGCTTGGTGGACAGCCACACTGAAGCTTTCTTT
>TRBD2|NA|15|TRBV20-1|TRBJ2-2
CSAGLAGANTGELFF
TGCAGTGCCGGCCTCGCGGGGGCGAACACCGGGGAGCTGTTTTTT
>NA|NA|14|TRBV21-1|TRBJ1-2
CASSKGADGGGYTF
TGTGCCAGCAGCAAAGGGGCGGATGGAGGTGGCTACACCTTC
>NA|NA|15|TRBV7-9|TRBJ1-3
CASSGFRGTGNTIYF
TGTGCCAGCAGCGGTTTTCGAGGGACGGGAAACACCATATATTTT
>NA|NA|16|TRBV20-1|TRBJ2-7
CSARDGARERAYEQYF
TGCAGTGCTAGAGATGGGGCCAGAGAGCGGGCGTACGAGCAGTACTTC
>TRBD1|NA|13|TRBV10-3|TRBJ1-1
CATSDRGNTEAFF
TGTGCCACCTCGGACAGGGGAAACACTGAAGCTTTCTTT
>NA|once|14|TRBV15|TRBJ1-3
CATSAWGSGNTIYF
TGTGCCACCAGCGCCTGGGGCTCTGGAAACACCATATATTTT
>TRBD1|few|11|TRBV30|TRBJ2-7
CASGQGTEQYF
TGTGCCTCCGGACAGGGGACCGAGCAGTACTTC
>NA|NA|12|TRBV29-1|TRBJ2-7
CSVAEDSYAQYF
TGCAGCGTCGCAGAGGATTCCTACGCGCAGTACTTC
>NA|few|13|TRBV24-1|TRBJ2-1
CATSLGLTGEQFF
TGTGCCACTTCCCTGGGCCTAACTGGCGAGCAGTTCTTC
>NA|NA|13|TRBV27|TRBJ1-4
CASSLSGRGKLFF
TGTGCCAGCAGTTTAAGTGGCAGGGGAAAACTGTTTTTT
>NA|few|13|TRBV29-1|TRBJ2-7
CSAGGQPNYEQYF
TGCAGCGCCGGGGGACAGCCTAACTACGAGCAGTACTTC
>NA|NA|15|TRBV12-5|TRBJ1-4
CASGLEGAANEKLFF
TGTGCTAGTGGTTTGGAAGGGGCGGCTAATGAAAAACTGTTTTTT
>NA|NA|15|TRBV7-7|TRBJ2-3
CASSAGLMGTDTQYF
TGTGCTAGCAGCGCGGGCCTAATGGGGACAGATACGCAGTATTTT
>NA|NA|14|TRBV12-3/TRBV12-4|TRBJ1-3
CASTRWGSGNTIYF
TGTGCCAGCACCAGATGGGGCTCTGGAAACACCATATATTTT
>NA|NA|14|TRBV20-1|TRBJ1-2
CSAGDTETNYGYTF
TGCAGTGCTGGGGACACGGAGACGAACTATGGCTACACCTTC
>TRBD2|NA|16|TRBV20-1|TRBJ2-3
CSASRASGGYTDTQYF
TGCAGTGCTAGCAGGGCTAGCGGGGGATACACAGATACGCAGTATTTT
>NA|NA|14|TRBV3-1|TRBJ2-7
CASSPIRGHYEQYF
TGTGCCAGCAGCCCTATAAGAGGGCATTACGAGCAGTACTTC
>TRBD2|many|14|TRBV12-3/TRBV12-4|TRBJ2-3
CASSPGLAGGAQYF
TGTGCCAGCAGTCCGGGACTAGCGGGGGGGGCGCAGTATTTT
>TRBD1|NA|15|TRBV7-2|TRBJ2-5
CASSKGQGPLGAQYF
TGTGCCAGCAGCAAGGGACAGGGGCCGCTTGGGGCCCAGTACTTC
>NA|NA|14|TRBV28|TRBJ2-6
CASNLGGGANVLTF
TGTGCCAGCAACTTAGGGGGGGGGGCCAACGTCCTGACTTTC
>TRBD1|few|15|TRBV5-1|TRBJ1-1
CASSSRTGINTEAFF
TGCGCCAGCAGCTCCCGGACAGGGATAAACACTGAAGCTTTCTTT
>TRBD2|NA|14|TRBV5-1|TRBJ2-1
CASSYGLGDDEQFF
TGCGCCAGCAGCTACGGACTAGGTGACGATGAGCAGTTCTTC
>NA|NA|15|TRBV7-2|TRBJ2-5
CASSTRGVSKETQYF
TGTGCCAGCAGCACCAGGGGGGTATCAAAGGAGACCCAGTACTTC
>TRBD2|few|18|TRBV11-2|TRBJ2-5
CASSLDLSGAGVLETQYF
TGTGCCAGCAGCTTAGATTTGAGCGGAGCGGGAGTGCTGGAGACCCAGTACTTC
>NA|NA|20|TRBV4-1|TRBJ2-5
CASSQDSIGGFTGEQETQYF
TGCGCCAGCAGCCAAGATTCAATCGGGGGGTTCACAGGGGAACAAGAGACCCAGTACTTC
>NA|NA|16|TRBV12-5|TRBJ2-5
CASGPPNRGGMETQYF
TGTGCTAGTGGCCCCCCGAATCGAGGGGGTATGGAGACCCAGTACTTC
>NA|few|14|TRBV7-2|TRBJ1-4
CASSLAQGREKLFF
TGTGCCAGCAGCTTAGCCCAGGGACGTGAAAAACTGTTTTTT
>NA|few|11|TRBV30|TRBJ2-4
CAWTAKNIQYF
TGTGCCTGGACAGCCAAAAACATTCAGTACTTC
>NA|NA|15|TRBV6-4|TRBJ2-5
CASSDFDGYQETQYF
TGTGCCAGCAGTGACTTTGATGGGTACCAAGAGACCCAGTACTTC
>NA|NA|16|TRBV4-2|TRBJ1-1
CASSQESGLLNTEAFF
TGTGCCAGCAGCCAAGAGTCGGGACTGCTGAACACTGAAGCTTTCTTT
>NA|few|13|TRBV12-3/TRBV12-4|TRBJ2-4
CASSIQDKNIQYF
TGTGCCAGCAGTATACAGGACAAAAACATTCAGTACTTC
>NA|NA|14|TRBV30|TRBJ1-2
CAWSQHQGGYGYTF
TGTGCCTGGAGCCAACACCAAGGAGGATATGGCTACACCTTC
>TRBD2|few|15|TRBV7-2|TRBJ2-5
CASSRAGTSGETQYF
TGTGCCAGCAGCAGAGCCGGGACTAGCGGAGAGACCCAGTACTTC
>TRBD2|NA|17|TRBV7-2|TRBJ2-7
CASSSGGGSGHISEQYF
TGTGCCAGCAGCTCCGGCGGGGGGTCGGGGCATATATCCGAGCAGTACTTC
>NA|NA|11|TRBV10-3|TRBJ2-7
CAAGGNYEQYF
TGTGCCGCTGGGGGGAACTACGAGCAGTACTTC
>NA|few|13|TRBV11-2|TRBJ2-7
CASRQGVMGDQYF
TGTGCCAGCAGGCAAGGGGTCATGGGGGATCAGTACTTC
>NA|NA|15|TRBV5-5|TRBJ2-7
CASSLVQVNSYEQYF
TGTGCCAGCAGCTTGGTTCAGGTCAACTCCTACGAGCAGTACTTC
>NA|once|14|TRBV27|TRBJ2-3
CACSLRPLGDTQYF
TGTGCCTGCAGTTTAAGGCCCCTCGGAGATACGCAGTATTTT
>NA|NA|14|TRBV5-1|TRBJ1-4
CASSSTGQDGKLFF
TGCGCCAGCAGCTCCACGGGGCAAGATGGAAAACTGTTTTTT
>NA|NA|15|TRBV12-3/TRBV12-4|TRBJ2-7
CASSPQGTVSYEQYF
TGTGCCAGCAGTCCTCAGGGCACAGTTTCCTACGAGCAGTACTTC
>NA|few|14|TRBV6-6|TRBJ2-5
CASSYKTPGETQYF
TGTGCCAGCAGTTACAAAACCCCCGGGGAGACCCAGTACTTC
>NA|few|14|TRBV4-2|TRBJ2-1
CASSQDRGKSEQFF
TGTGCCAGCAGCCAAGATCGGGGTAAGAGTGAGCAGTTCTTC
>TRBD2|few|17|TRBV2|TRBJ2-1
CASSDPVGLAGGLEQFF
TGTGCCAGCAGCGATCCCGTAGGACTAGCGGGGGGGCTTGAACAGTTCTTC
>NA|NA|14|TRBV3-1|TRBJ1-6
CASSPQGLGGPLHF
TGTGCCAGCAGCCCCCAAGGACTGGGTGGACCCCTCCACTTT
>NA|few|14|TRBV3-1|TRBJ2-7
CASSQDNGGYEQYF
TGTGCCAGCAGCCAAGATAATGGCGGCTACGAGCAGTACTTC
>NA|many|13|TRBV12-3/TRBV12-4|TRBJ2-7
CASSLTDSYEQYF
TGTGCCAGCAGCTTGACAGACTCCTACGAGCAGTACTTC
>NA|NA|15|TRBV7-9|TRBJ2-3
CASSFLGGSQDTQYF
TGTGCCAGCAGCTTTCTAGGGGGGTCCCAGGATACGCAGTATTTT